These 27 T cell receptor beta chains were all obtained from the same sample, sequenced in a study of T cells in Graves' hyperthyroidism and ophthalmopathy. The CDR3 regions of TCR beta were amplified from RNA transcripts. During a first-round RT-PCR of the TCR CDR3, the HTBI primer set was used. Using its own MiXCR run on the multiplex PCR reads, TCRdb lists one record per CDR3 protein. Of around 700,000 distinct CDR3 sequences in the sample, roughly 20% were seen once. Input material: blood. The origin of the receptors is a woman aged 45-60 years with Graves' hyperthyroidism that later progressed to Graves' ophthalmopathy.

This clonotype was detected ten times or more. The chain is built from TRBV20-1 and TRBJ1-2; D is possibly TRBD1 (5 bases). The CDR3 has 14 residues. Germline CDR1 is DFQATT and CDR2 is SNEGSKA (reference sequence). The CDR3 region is CSFGARALYDGYTF. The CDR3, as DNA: TGCAGCTTTGGGGCCAGGGCCCTCTATGATGGCTACACCTTC.

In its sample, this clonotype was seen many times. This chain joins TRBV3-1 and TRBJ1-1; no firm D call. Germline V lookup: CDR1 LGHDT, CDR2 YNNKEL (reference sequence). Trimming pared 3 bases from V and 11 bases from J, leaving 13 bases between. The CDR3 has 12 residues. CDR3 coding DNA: TGTGCCAGCAGCCAGAGTAGCACTTACGCTTTCTTT. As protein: CASSQSSTYAFF. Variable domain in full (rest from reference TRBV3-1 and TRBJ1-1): DTAVSQTPKYLVTQMGNDKSIKCEQNLGHDTMYWYKQDSKKFLKIMFSYNNKELIINETVPNRFSPKSPDKAHLNLHINSLELGDSAVYFCASSQSSTYAFFGQGTRLTVV.

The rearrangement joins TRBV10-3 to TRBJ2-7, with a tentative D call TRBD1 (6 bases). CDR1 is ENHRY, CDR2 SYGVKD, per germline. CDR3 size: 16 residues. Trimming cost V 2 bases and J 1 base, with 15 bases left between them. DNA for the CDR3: TGTGCCATCAGTGAGGGGCAGACAGGAACGTCCTACGAGCAGTACTTC. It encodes CAISEGQTGTSYEQYF.

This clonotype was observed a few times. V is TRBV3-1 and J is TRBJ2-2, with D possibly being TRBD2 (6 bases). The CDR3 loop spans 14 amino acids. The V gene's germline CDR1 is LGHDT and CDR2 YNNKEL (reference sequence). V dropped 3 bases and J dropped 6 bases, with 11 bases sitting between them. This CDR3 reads CASSHAGIAGELFF. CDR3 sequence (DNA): TGTGCCAGCAGCCACGCGGGGATAGCCGGGGAGCTGTTTTTT.

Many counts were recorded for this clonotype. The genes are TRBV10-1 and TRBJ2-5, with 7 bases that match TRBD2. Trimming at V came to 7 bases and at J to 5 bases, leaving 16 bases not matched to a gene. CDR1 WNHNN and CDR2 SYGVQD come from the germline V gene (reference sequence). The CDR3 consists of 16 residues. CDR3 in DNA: TGCGCCAGCACTCTCTCGTGCGGGGGAATGGGGGAGACCCAGTACTTC. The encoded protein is CASTLSCGGMGETQYF.

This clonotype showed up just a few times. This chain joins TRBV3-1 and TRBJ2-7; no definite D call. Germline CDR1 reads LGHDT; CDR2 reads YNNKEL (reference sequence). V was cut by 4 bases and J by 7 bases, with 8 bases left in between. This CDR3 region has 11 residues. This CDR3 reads CASSLYEEQYF. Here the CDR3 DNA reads TGTGCCAGCAGCCTGTATGAGGAGCAGTACTTC.

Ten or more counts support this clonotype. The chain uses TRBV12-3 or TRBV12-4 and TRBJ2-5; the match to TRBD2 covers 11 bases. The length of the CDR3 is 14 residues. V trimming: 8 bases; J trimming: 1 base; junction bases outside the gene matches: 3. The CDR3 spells CASATSGGQETQYF. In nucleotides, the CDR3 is TGTGCCAGCGCCACTAGCGGGGGCCAAGAGACCCAGTACTTC.

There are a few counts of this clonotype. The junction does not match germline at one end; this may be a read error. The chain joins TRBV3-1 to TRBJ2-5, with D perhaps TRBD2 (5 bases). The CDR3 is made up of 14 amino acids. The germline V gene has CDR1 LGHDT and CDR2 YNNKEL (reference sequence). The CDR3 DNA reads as TGTGTCAGCAGCCAAGAATTAGGTCTAGCGACCCAGTACTTC. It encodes CVSSQELGLATQYF.

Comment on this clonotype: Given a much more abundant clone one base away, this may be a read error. CDR3 bases: TGTGCCAGCAGCGTAGAATGGGGGGTCCAGCCCCAGCATTTT. Its translation: CASSVEWGVQPQHF. The chain joins TRBV9 to TRBJ1-5, with D possibly being TRBD1 (5 bases). Germline V gene lookup returns CDR1 SGDLS and CDR2 YYNGEE. Trimming took off 0 bases at V and 7 bases at J, with 11 bases between the two ends. This CDR3 spans 14 amino acids. The full variable domain, completed using reference TRBV9 and TRBJ1-5, is DSGVTQTPKHLITATGQRVTLRCSPRSGDLSVYWYQQSLDQGLQFLIQYYNGEERAKGNILERFSAQQFPDLHSELNLSSLELGDSALYFCASSVEWGVQPQHFGDGTRLSIL.

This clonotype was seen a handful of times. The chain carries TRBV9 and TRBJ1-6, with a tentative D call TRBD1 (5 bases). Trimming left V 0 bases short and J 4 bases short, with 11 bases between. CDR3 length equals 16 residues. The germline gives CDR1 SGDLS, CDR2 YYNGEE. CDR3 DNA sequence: TGTGCCAGCAGCGTAGAACAGGTCCTATATAATTCACCCCTCCACTTT. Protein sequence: CASSVEQVLYNSPLHF.

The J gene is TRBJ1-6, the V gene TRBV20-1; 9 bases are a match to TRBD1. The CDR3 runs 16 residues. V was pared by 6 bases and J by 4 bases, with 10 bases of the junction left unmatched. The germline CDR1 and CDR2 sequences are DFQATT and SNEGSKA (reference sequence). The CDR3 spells CSAGTGPLVYNSPLHF. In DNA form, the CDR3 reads TGCAGTGCAGGGACAGGGCCACTCGTTTATAATTCACCCCTCCACTTT.

CDR3 sequence: CASSYGPGQHYGYTF. DNA for the CDR3: TGTGCCAGCAGTTACGGGCCAGGGCAACACTATGGCTACACCTTC. V and J are TRBV6-2 or TRBV6-3 and TRBJ1-2; a weak D match, TRBD1 (5 bases). Looked up from germline, CDR1 is MNHEY and CDR2 is SVGEGT. Between the trimmed V and J ends, which lost 2 bases and 3 bases, there was a span of 13 bases. This CDR3 region has 15 residues.

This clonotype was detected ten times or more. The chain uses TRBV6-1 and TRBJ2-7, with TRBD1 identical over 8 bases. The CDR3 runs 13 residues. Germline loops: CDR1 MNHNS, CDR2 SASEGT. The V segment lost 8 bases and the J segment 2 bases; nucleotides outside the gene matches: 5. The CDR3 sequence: CASAGTGAYEQYF. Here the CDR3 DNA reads TGTGCCAGCGCCGGGACAGGAGCCTACGAGCAGTACTTC.

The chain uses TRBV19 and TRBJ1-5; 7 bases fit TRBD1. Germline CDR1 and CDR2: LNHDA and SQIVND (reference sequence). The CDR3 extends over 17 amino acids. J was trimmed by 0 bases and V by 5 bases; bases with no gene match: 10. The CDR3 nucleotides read TGTGCCAGTAGTCCAAAAATGACAGGGTTTAGCAATCAGCCCCAGCATTTT. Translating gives CASSPKMTGFSNQPQHF.

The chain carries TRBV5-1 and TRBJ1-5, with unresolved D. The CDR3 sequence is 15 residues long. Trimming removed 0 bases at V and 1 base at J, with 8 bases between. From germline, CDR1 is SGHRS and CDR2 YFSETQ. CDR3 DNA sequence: TGCGCCAGCAGCTTGGTACCGACGAGCAATCAGCCCCAGCATTTT. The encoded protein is CASSLVPTSNQPQHF.

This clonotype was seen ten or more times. CDR3 sequence reads: CSARDREEYEQYF. The CDR3 nucleotides read TGCAGTGCGAGGGACAGGGAGGAGTACGAGCAGTACTTC. The chain employs TRBV20-1 and TRBJ2-7, with TRBD1 matching 9 bases. Trimming removed 6 bases from V and 4 bases from J; junction bases left unmatched: 7. CDR3 length: 13 residues. Germline V gene sequence: CDR1 DFQATT, CDR2 SNEGSKA (reference sequence).

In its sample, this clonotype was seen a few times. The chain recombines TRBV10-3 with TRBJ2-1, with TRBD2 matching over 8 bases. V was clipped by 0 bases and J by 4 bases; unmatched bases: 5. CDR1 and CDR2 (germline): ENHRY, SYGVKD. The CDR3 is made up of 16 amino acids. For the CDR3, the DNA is TGTGCCATCAGTGAGTCCCGGGGGGGGGATTACAATGAGCAGTTCTTC. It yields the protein CAISESRGGDYNEQFF.

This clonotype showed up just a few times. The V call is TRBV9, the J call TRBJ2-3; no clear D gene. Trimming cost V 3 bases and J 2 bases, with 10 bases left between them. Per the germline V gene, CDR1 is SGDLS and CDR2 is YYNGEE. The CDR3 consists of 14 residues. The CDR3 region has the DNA TGTGCCAGCAGCGCGGGCGTACACACAGATACGCAGTATTTT. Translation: CASSAGVHTDTQYF. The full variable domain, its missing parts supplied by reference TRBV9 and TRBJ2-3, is DSGVTQTPKHLITATGQRVTLRCSPRSGDLSVYWYQQSLDQGLQFLIQYYNGEERAKGNILERFSAQQFPDLHSELNLSSLELGDSALYFCASSAGVHTDTQYFGPGTRLTVL.

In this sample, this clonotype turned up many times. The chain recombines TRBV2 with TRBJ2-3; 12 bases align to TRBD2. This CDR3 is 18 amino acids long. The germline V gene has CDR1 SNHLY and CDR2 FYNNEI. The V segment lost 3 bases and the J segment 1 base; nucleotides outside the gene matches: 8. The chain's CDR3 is CASSDPSGGAVGTDTQYF. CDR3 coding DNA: TGTGCCAGCAGTGACCCTAGCGGGGGGGCCGTTGGCACAGATACGCAGTATTTT.

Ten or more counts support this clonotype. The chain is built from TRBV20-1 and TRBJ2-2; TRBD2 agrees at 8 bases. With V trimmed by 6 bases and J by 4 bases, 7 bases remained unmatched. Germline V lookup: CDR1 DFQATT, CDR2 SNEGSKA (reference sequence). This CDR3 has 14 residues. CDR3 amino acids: CSAPGTRSTGELFF. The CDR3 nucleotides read TGCAGTGCGCCCGGGACTAGGTCCACCGGGGAGCTGTTTTTT.

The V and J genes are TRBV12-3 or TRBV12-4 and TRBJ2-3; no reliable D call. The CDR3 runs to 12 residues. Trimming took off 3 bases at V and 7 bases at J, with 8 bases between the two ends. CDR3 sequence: CASSLQQNTQYF. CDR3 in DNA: TGTGCCAGCAGTTTGCAGCAGAATACGCAGTATTTT.

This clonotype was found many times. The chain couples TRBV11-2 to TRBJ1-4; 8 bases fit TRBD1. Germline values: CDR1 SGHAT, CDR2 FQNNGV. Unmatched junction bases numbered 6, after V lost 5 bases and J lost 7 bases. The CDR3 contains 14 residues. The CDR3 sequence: CASSPTGVLEKLFF. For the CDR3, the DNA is TGTGCCAGCAGCCCGACAGGGGTACTTGAAAAACTGTTTTTT.

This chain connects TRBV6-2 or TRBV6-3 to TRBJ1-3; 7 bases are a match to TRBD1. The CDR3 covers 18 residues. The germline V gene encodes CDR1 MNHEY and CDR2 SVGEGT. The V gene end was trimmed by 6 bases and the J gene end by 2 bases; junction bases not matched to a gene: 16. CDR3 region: CASRPGQAEGRPGNTIYF. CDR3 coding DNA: TGTGCCAGCAGACCCGGACAGGCGGAGGGCCGCCCTGGAAACACCATATATTTT.

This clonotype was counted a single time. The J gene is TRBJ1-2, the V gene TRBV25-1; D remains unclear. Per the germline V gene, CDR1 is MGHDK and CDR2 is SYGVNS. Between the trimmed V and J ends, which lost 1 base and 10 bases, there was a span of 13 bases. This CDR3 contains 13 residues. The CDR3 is CASSEWQDGAYTF. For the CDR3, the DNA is TGTGCCAGCAGTGAATGGCAGGACGGAGCCTACACCTTC.

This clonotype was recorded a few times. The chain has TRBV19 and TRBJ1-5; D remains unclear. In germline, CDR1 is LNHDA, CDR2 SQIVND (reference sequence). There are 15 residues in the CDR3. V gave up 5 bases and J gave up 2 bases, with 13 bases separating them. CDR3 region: CASSPLDGRNQPQHF. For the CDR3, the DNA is TGTGCCAGTAGTCCCTTGGACGGCCGCAATCAGCCCCAGCATTTT.

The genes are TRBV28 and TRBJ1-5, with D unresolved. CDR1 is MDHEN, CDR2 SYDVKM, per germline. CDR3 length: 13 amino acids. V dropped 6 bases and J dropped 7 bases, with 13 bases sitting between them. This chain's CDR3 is CASSPPQVQPQHF. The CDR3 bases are TGTGCCAGCAGCCCCCCCCAGGTCCAGCCCCAGCATTTT.

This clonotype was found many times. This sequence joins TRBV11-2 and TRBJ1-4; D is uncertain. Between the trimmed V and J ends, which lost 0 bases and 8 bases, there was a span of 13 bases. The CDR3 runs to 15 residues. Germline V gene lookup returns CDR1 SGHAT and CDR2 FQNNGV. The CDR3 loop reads CASSLDFGEEEKLFF. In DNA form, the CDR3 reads TGTGCCAGCAGCTTAGATTTTGGGGAAGAAGAAAAACTGTTTTTT.